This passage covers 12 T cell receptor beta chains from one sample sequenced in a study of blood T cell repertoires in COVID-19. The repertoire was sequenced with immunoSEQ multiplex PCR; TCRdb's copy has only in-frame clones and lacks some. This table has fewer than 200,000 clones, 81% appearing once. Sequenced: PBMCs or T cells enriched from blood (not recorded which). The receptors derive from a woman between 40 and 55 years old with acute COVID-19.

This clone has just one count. In DNA, the CDR3 is TGTGCCAGCAGTTGGGACAGGGATGATGGCTACACCTTC. Its protein is CASSWDRDDGYTF. This chain links TRBV6-5 with TRBJ1-2, with TRBD1 matching over 9 bases. Trimming removed 4 bases from V and 6 bases from J; junction bases left unmatched: 3. Germline loops: CDR1 MNHEY, CDR2 SVGAGI. This CDR3 has 13 amino acids.

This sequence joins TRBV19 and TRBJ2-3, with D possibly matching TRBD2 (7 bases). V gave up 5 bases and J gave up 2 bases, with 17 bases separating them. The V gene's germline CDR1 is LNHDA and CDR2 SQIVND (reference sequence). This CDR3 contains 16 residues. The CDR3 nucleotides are TGTGCCAGTAGTCCCCGGTTACGGGGGGCCACAGATACGCAGTATTTT. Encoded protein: CASSPRLRGATDTQYF.

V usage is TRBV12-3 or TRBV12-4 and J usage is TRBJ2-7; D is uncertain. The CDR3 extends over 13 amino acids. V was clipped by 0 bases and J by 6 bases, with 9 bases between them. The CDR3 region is CASSLAQQLEQYV. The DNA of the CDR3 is TGTGCCAGCAGTTTAGCTCAACAGCTCGAGCAGTACGTC.

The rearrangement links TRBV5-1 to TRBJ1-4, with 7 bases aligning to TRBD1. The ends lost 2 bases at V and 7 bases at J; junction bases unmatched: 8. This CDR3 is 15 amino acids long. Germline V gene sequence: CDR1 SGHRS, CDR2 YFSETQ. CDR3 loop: CASSFTGEPAEKLFF. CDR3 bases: TGCGCCAGCAGCTTCACAGGGGAGCCGGCTGAAAAACTGTTTTTT.

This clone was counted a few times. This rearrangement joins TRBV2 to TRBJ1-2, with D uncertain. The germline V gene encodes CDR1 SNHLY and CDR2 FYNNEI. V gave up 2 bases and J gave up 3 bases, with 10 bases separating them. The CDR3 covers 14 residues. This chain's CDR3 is CASSELEGDYGYTF. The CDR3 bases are TGTGCCAGCAGTGAACTGGAAGGAGACTATGGCTACACCTTC.

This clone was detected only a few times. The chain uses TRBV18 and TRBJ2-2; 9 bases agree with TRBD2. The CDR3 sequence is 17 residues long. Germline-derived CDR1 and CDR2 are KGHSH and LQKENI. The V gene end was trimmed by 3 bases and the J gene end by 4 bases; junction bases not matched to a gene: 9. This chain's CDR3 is CASSPPSGILGTGELFF. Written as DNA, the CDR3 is TGTGCCAGCTCACCTCCTAGCGGGATTTTGGGCACCGGGGAGCTGTTTTTT.

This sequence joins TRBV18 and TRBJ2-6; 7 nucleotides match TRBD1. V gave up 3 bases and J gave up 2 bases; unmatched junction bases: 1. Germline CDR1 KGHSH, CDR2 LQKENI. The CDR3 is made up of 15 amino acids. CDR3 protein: CASSPGQAGANVLTF. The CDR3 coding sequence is TGTGCCAGCTCACCCGGACAGGCTGGGGCCAACGTCCTGACTTTC.

The CDR3 region has the DNA TGTGCCTGGAGTGTCTCAGGGGGTTCCGGCTACACCTTC. Residues: CAWSVSGGSGYTF. This rearrangement joins TRBV30 to TRBJ1-2; TRBD1 agrees at 7 bases. This CDR3 contains 13 residues. J gave up 8 bases and V 0 bases, and 6 bases lay outside the gene matches. Germline assignment: CDR1 GTSNPN and CDR2 SVGIG (reference sequence).

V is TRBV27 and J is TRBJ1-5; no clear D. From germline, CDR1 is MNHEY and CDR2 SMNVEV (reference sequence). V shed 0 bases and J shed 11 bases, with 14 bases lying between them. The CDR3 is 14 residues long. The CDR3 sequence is CASSLSTATPAQHF. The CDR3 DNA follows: TGTGCCAGCAGTTTATCAACCGCCACGCCGGCCCAGCATTTT.

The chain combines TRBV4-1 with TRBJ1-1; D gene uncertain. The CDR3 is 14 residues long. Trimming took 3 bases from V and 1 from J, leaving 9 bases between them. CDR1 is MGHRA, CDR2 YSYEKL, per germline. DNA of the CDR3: TGCGCCAGCAGCCACGGACTAGGGAACACTGAAGCTTTCTTT. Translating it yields CASSHGLGNTEAFF.

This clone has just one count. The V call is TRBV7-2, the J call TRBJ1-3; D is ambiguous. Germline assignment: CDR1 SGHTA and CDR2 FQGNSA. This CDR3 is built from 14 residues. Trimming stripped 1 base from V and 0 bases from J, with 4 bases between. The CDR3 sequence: CASSLDISGNTIYF. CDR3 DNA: TGTGCCAGCAGCTTAGACATCTCTGGAAACACCATATATTTT.

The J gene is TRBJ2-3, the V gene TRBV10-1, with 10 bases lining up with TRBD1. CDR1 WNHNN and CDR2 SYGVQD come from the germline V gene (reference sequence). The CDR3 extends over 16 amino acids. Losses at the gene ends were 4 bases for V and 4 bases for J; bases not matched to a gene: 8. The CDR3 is CASSAGTGVNPDTQYF. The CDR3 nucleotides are TGCGCCAGCAGTGCCGGGACAGGGGTTAATCCAGATACGCAGTATTTT.